The 29 T cell receptor beta chains below come from one sample, sequenced in a study of T-cell reconstitution after alpha-beta-depleted transplantation in children. A library of TCRbeta sequences, prepared with unique molecular identifiers, was generated. TCRdb re-called the PCR reads with MiXCR, one entry per CDR3 protein. The sample gives about 610,000 distinct CDR3 sequences, 27% of which show up once; 36% is in the top ten. This sample comprised PBMCs, obtained before TCRalphabeta/CD19-depleted stem cell transplant. These receptors all come from a boy younger than two with Wiskott-Aldrich syndrome, due to receive a stem cell transplant.

The rearrangement uses TRBV5-1 and TRBJ2-7; D is possibly TRBD1 or TRBD2 (6 bases each). The CDR3 contains 13 residues. The V gene lost 4 bases and the J gene lost 4 bases, with 12 bases spanning the gap. In germline, CDR1 is SGHRS, CDR2 YFSETQ. CDR3: CASSRGPLYEQYF. The CDR3 DNA sequence: TGCGCCAGCAGCCGGGGGCCGTTATACGAGCAGTACTTC.

The genes are TRBV5-1 and TRBJ2-5; 9 positions match TRBD2. The V gene end was trimmed by 2 bases and the J gene end by 2 bases; junction bases not matched to a gene: 10. This CDR3 region has 17 residues. Germline CDR1 and CDR2: SGHRS and YFSETQ. CDR3 sequence (DNA): TGCGCCAGCAGCTTACGCGGACTAGCGAAGCCACAAGAGACCCAGTACTTC. It codes for CASSLRGLAKPQETQYF.

This chain connects TRBV5-1 to TRBJ2-5, with a possible D match to TRBD1 (6 bases). The CDR3 sequence is 15 residues long. V lost 4 bases and J lost 0, with 13 bases in between. Looked up from germline, CDR1 is SGHRS and CDR2 is YFSETQ. The CDR3 bases are TGCGCCAGCAGCAAGACAGGCGTGTACCAAGAGACCCAGTACTTC. It yields the protein CASSKTGVYQETQYF.

The CDR3 sequence: CASSPLPGLRHQDQFF. CDR3 DNA: TGTGCCAGCAGCCCGCTACCGGGACTACGACACCAAGATCAGTTCTTC. This chain connects TRBV7-8 to TRBJ2-1; 7 bases fit TRBD2. Germline V gene sequence: CDR1 SGHVS, CDR2 FQNEAQ. This CDR3 is built from 16 residues. V lost 5 bases to trimming and J lost 13 bases; unmatched junction nucleotides: 20.

The chain recombines TRBV18 with TRBJ2-1; D might be TRBD1 or TRBD2, each matching 6 bases. Trimming stripped 2 bases from V and 7 bases from J, with 15 bases between. This CDR3 has 15 residues. The germline V gene encodes CDR1 KGHSH and CDR2 LQKENI. The CDR3: CASSPRGTTSNEQFF. CDR3 coding DNA: TGTGCCAGCTCACCAAGGGGGACGACTAGTAATGAGCAGTTCTTC.

This clonotype was recorded a few times. The gene calls are TRBV11-2 and TRBJ2-1; D not certain. The CDR3 spans 12 residues. Per the germline V gene, CDR1 is SGHAT and CDR2 is FQNNGV. With 6 bases removed from V and 5 bases from J, the gap between germline ends came to 8 bases. Here the CDR3 DNA reads TGTGCCAGCAGTTTTCAAGACAATGAGCAGTTCTTC. Its translation: CASSFQDNEQFF.

The CDR3 DNA reads TGTGCCAGCAGTTACTCAATCCTCTTCGGGGGGGTGAGTTCACCCCTCCACTTT. Translating gives CASSYSILFGGVSSPLHF. The J gene is TRBJ1-6, the V gene TRBV6-5; weak D call: TRBD1 (5 bases). V was pared by 0 bases and J by 9 bases, with 21 bases between. Germline V gene lookup returns CDR1 MNHEY and CDR2 SVGAGI. The CDR3 spans 18 residues.

The J gene is TRBJ2-3, the V gene TRBV20-1; 10 nucleotides line up with TRBD2. The J segment lost 5 bases and the V segment lost 2 bases, leaving 7 bases of the junction unmatched. Germline CDR1 is DFQATT and CDR2 is SNEGSKA (reference sequence). This CDR3 region has 15 residues. CDR3 bases: TGCAGTGCTAGAAGCCTAGCGGGAGCTGTAGATACGCAGTATTTT. Translation: CSARSLAGAVDTQYF.

This clonotype was observed a handful of times. The chain couples TRBV12-3 or TRBV12-4 to TRBJ1-3; D may be TRBD1 (5 bases). The V end lost 5 bases, the J end lost 0 bases, and 11 bases lay between the germline ends. The CDR3 contains 15 residues. CDR3 sequence (DNA): TGTGCCAGCAGTGACAGTTCCAACTCTGGAAACACCATATATTTT. It specifies CASSDSSNSGNTIYF.

This rearrangement joins TRBV5-1 to TRBJ1-1; D gene ambiguous. Germline assignment: CDR1 SGHRS and CDR2 YFSETQ. V lost 2 bases, J lost 7 bases, and 15 bases lay in between. The CDR3 extends over 14 amino acids. CDR3 bases: TGCGCCAGCAGCTTAGGGATGAAGGAGGGTGAAGCTTTCTTT. Translating gives CASSLGMKEGEAFF.

The rearrangement uses TRBV28 and TRBJ1-6; TRBD1 might be the D (5 bases). V was shortened by 7 bases and J by 5 bases, with 9 bases between the two germline ends. The CDR3 covers 13 residues. Germline loops: CDR1 MDHEN, CDR2 SYDVKM. DNA of the CDR3: TGTGCCAGCACGCCACAGGATAATTCACCCCTCCACTTT. Its protein is CASTPQDNSPLHF.

This chain links TRBV27 with TRBJ2-3; 12 nucleotides match TRBD2. The V segment lost 8 bases and the J segment 5 bases; nucleotides outside the gene matches: 14. Per germline, CDR1 MNHEY and CDR2 SMNVEV (reference sequence). CDR3 length equals 17 residues. The CDR3, as DNA: TGTGCCAGCGGTCCCCGACGGACTAGCGGGACTGGAGATACGCAGTATTTT. This encodes CASGPRRTSGTGDTQYF.

The chain recombines TRBV20-1 with TRBJ2-1, with D maybe TRBD2 (5 bases). The CDR3 totals 21 residues. Germline values: CDR1 DFQATT, CDR2 SNEGSKA (reference sequence). V lost 7 bases and J lost 0, with 34 bases in between. In DNA, the CDR3 is TGCAGTGTCATAGGCATGTTAAGCGGACTTAGACGTTTTAGCTCCTACAATGAGCAGTTCTTC. Residues: CSVIGMLSGLRRFSSYNEQFF.

V is TRBV5-1 and J is TRBJ1-2; maybe TRBD1 (5 bases). The CDR3 loop spans 14 amino acids. CDR1 is SGHRS, CDR2 YFSETQ, per germline. Trimming took off 4 bases at V and 9 bases at J, with 19 bases between the two ends. The CDR3 protein is CASSLLGRPFRYTF. DNA for the CDR3: TGCGCCAGCAGCCTACTGGGACGGCCCTTTCGCTACACCTTC.

V usage is TRBV2 and J usage is TRBJ1-5; no reliable D call. This CDR3 contains 13 residues. The germline gives CDR1 SNHLY, CDR2 FYNNEI. The V and J ends lost 6 bases and 10 bases respectively, with 16 bases between them. CDR3 region: CASRMGSAEPQHF. The DNA of the CDR3 is TGTGCCAGCAGGATGGGCAGCGCGGAACCCCAGCATTTT.

CDR3 residues: CASSLSGGHGYTF. The CDR3 DNA sequence: TGTGCCAGCAGCTTATCGGGGGGGCATGGCTACACCTTC. The J gene is TRBJ1-2, the V gene TRBV7-2; TRBD1 is a possible D gene (6 bases). The V and J ends lost 2 bases and 6 bases respectively, with 10 bases between them. CDR1 is SGHTA and CDR2 is FQGNSA in the germline V gene. The CDR3 is made up of 13 amino acids.

V and J are TRBV5-1 and TRBJ2-7, with 7 bases matching TRBD2. The CDR3 consists of 15 residues. V lost 4 bases to trimming and J lost 7 bases; unmatched junction nucleotides: 14. The germline V gene has CDR1 SGHRS and CDR2 YFSETQ. The CDR3 DNA sequence: TGCGCCAGCAGCCTAACGGGAGGTGCCTTGAGGGAGCAGTACTTC. It yields the protein CASSLTGGALREQYF.

CDR3 sequence (DNA): TGTGCCAGCAGTTTAACGGGGTTCACTGAAGCTTTCTTT. This codes for CASSLTGFTEAFF. This chain links TRBV27 with TRBJ1-1; D ambiguous. This CDR3 is built from 13 residues. Trimming shortened V by 2 bases and J by 4 bases, and 8 bases separated the two germline ends. Germline-derived CDR1 and CDR2 are MNHEY and SMNVEV (reference sequence).

This chain links TRBV10-3 with TRBJ1-4; D gene uncertain. This CDR3 comprises 15 residues. Trimming pared 0 bases from V and 8 bases from J, leaving 13 bases between. Germline V gene data show CDR1 as ENHRY and CDR2 as SYGVKD. As DNA, the CDR3 is TGTGCCATCAGTGAGTCGATTGGGGTAGAGGAAAAACTGTTTTTT. This encodes CAISESIGVEEKLFF.

The J gene is TRBJ2-1, the V gene TRBV7-9, with D possibly being TRBD1 (6 bases). The CDR3 extends over 16 amino acids. The V end was cut by 1 base, the J end by 7 bases, with 17 bases between. CDR1 SEHNR and CDR2 FQNEAQ come from the germline V gene (reference sequence). Here the CDR3 reads CASSLGANRGKNEQFF. The CDR3 DNA follows: TGTGCCAGCAGCTTAGGGGCTAATAGGGGGAAGAATGAGCAGTTCTTC.

This clonotype was picked up a small number of times. The chain couples TRBV7-2 to TRBJ1-1, with 11 bases identical to TRBD1. The CDR3 sequence is 17 residues long. The trim removed 5 bases at V and 1 base at J, leaving 9 bases unmatched. CDR1 and CDR2 (germline): SGHTA, FQGNSA. Here the CDR3 DNA reads TGTGCCAGCAGCCGACTAGGCGGGACAGGGGGGAACACTGAAGCTTTCTTT. It translates to CASSRLGGTGGNTEAFF.

The chain recombines TRBV20-1 with TRBJ2-5; D remains ambiguous. The germline CDR1 and CDR2 sequences are DFQATT and SNEGSKA (reference sequence). The CDR3 sequence is 13 residues long. V was cut by 4 bases and J by 5 bases, with 14 bases left in between. In DNA, the CDR3 is TGCAGTGCTATAATTGGCTCCCAGGAGACCCAGTACTTC. As protein: CSAIIGSQETQYF.

This clonotype was seen a few times. The chain links TRBV7-2 to TRBJ2-7; 7 bases match TRBD1. Germline V gene data show CDR1 as SGHTA and CDR2 as FQGNSA. The CDR3 spans 15 residues. V dropped 1 base and J dropped 4; count of bases not matched to a gene: 7. For the CDR3, the DNA is TGTGCCAGCAGCTTAGGCGCCGGACAGGCATACGAGCAGTACTTC. Translation gives CASSLGAGQAYEQYF.

A few counts support this clonotype. The rearrangement links TRBV5-1 to TRBJ2-7, with 13 bases matching TRBD2. The CDR3 length is 17 residues. Germline V gene lookup returns CDR1 SGHRS and CDR2 YFSETQ. V dropped 3 bases and J dropped 0; count of bases not matched to a gene: 6. The DNA for the CDR3 is TGCGCCAGCAGCTCGGGACTAGCGGGAAGAAGCTCCTACGAGCAGTACTTC. This codes for CASSSGLAGRSSYEQYF.

Details on this clonotype: Relative to the germline gene, one junction end is altered; a read error may explain this. This sequence joins TRBV12-3 or TRBV12-4 and TRBJ2-1; the match to TRBD2 covers 13 bases. The CDR3 consists of 15 residues. CDR3 residues: CASSFAKGLAGFRVF. The CDR3 coding sequence is TGTGCCAGCAGTTTTGCGAAGGGACTAGCGGGATTTCGTGTCTTC.

The rearrangement joins TRBV24-1 to TRBJ2-3; the D gene could be TRBD1 or TRBD2 (5 bases each). The germline CDR1 and CDR2 sequences are KGHDR and SFDVKD. The V end was cut by 7 bases, the J end by 1 base, with 11 bases between. The CDR3 contains 14 residues. CDR3 in DNA: TGTGCCACCAGCGGGACGGAAGGCACAGATACGCAGTATTTT. Protein product: CATSGTEGTDTQYF.

This chain joins TRBV18 and TRBJ1-1; 7 bases agree with TRBD1. From germline, CDR1 is KGHSH and CDR2 LQKENI. With V trimmed by 6 bases and J by 1 base, 8 bases remained unmatched. CDR3 length equals 15 residues. The CDR3 loop reads CASSPGGIWNTEAFF. The CDR3 nucleotides are TGTGCCAGCTCGCCAGGGGGTATTTGGAACACTGAAGCTTTCTTT.

This clonotype was counted a few times. V is TRBV5-1 and J is TRBJ2-7; 11 bases agree with TRBD2. The CDR3 is made up of 14 amino acids. J was trimmed by 7 bases and V by 3 bases; bases with no gene match: 6. Germline CDR1 reads SGHRS; CDR2 reads YFSETQ. The CDR3 here is CASSSTGLAGEQYF. The DNA for the CDR3 is TGCGCCAGCAGCTCAACCGGACTAGCGGGTGAGCAGTACTTC.

This clonotype was observed many times. Compared with germline, one end of the junction differs, possibly owing to a read error. The chain uses TRBV5-1 and TRBJ1-1, with D perhaps TRBD1 (6 bases). Germline-derived CDR1 and CDR2 are SGHRS and YFSETQ. The CDR3 loop spans 14 amino acids. The CDR3 reads CASSLGQMNTEAFF. CDR3 DNA sequence: TGTGCCAGCAGTTTAGGACAGATGAACACTGAAGCTTTCTTT.